This T cell receptor beta chain was recovered during a study of blood T cells in healthy people across ages. A J-beta primer mix and a sample-barcoded 5' primer were used in a second PCR of roughly 6 to 11 cycles. Each CDR3 protein is one row after TCRdb ran MiXCR on the 5' RACE reads. The sample carries more than 1.4 million distinct CDR3 sequences, around 42% recorded once. The germline V gene has CDR1 MNHEY and CDR2 SMNVEV (reference sequence). With V trimmed by 7 bases and J by 7 bases, 3 bases remained unmatched. CDR3 length: 11 residues. As regards this clonotype: Antigen unknown.

Whole-study results and caveats: Conclusively comparing naive with antigen-experienced cells was impossible with unsorted PBMCs.

This sequence joins TRBV27 and TRBJ2-5; 7 bases fit TRBD2. The source of this sequence is a woman between 18 and 29 years old in good health. Sequencing was done on a sample of blood. The CDR3 here is CASKGGGTQYF. CDR3 DNA: TGTGCCAGCAAGGGCGGGGGGACCCAGTACTTC.